This T cell receptor (beta chain) came from a study of blood T cells in healthy people across ages. A second PCR of about 7 to 12 cycles used a sample-barcoded 5' primer and a J-beta primer mix. TCRdb processed the 5' RACE reads anew with MiXCR; each CDR3 protein has one entry. This table holds hundreds of thousands of distinct CDR3 sequences, about 40% found once. Whole-study findings and limits: The recorded TCR beta diversity per million T cells decreased in a roughly linear manner with age.

Germline V gene sequence: CDR1 KGHDR, CDR2 SFDVKD. The CDR3 length is 12 residues. Ranging in age from about 6 to 100, the donors were healthy Caucasian individuals from Russia. Isolation per sample recovered at least 7 million PBMCs. Samples each had at least 5.5 micrograms of total RNA extracted. A note on this clonotype: No antigen is known for it.

This rearrangement joins TRBV24-1 to TRBJ2-1; D is possibly TRBD2 (6 bases). With the DNA end fitting TRBJ2-7 better, the J assignment may be wrong. The source of this sequence is an older woman in good health. Sequencing was done on a sample of blood. CDR3 sequence: CATGGGGYEQYF. In DNA form, the CDR3 reads TGTGCCACCGGTGGGGGAGGCTACGAGCAGTACTTC.